The 32 T cell receptor beta chains given below trace back to one sample, sequenced in a study of blood T cell repertoires in COVID-19. Method: immunoSEQ multiplex PCR; TCRdb's copy keeps in-frame clones and lacks some. Of 250,000 to 350,000 clones in the sample, 75% to 90% are singletons; the top ten hold about 6%. Material for sequencing was peripheral blood. Every receptor here comes from a woman aged 50 to 60 with COVID-19, enrolled during active disease.

The chain couples TRBV21-1 to TRBJ2-4; no DNA check was done on the table's D call, TRBD2. TRBV21-1 is listed as a pseudogene. The length of the CDR3 is 23 residues. The DNA of the CDR3 is TGTGCCAGCACCCACAAAAGAGAAGGGCTAGCGGGAGATCTAACTATGGCCAAAAACATTCAGTACTTC. It yields the protein CASTHKREGLAGDLTMAKNIQYF.

The CDR3 loop is CASSLVTGSTQYF. The CDR3 bases are TGTGCCAGCAGTTTGGTCACAGGGTCTACGCAGTATTTT. This chain links TRBV12-3 or TRBV12-4 with TRBJ2-3, with a tentative D call TRBD1 (6 bases). V gave up 3 bases and J gave up 8 bases, with 12 bases separating them. This CDR3 comprises 13 residues.

The V gene is TRBV12-3 or TRBV12-4, the J gene TRBJ2-7; TRBD1 matches 8 bases. With V trimmed by 5 bases and J by 6 bases, 6 bases remained unmatched. The CDR3 consists of 13 residues. CDR3 sequence reads: CASSPQGVVEQYF. The DNA of the CDR3 is TGTGCCAGCAGTCCACAGGGGGTCGTCGAGCAGTACTTC.

This clone was seen a single time. The V call is TRBV27, the J call TRBJ1-6, with 7 bases lining up with TRBD1. CDR1 is MNHEY and CDR2 is SMNVEV in the germline V gene (reference sequence). The CDR3 extends over 15 amino acids. With V trimmed by 3 bases and J by 5 bases, 4 bases remained unmatched. This chain's CDR3 is CASSFRDRDNSPLHF. CDR3 coding DNA: TGTGCCAGCAGTTTCCGGGACAGAGATAATTCACCCCTCCACTTT.

Written as DNA, the CDR3 is TGCGCCAGCAGCGGGACTACAGTAACCTACGAGCAGTACTTC. Translation gives CASSGTTVTYEQYF. The chain joins TRBV4-1 to TRBJ2-7, with 7 bases lining up with TRBD2. The V gene end was trimmed by 5 bases and the J gene end by 2 bases; junction bases not matched to a gene: 6. The CDR3 has 14 residues. The germline CDR1 and CDR2 sequences are MGHRA and YSYEKL.

The rearrangement joins TRBV24-1 to TRBJ2-2; maybe TRBD2 (5 bases). V lost 4 bases and J lost 4, with 12 bases in between. Germline V gene data show CDR1 as KGHDR and CDR2 as SFDVKD. CDR3 size: 15 residues. The CDR3 DNA sequence: TGTGCCACCAGTGACTTCACACGGGGCACCGGGGAGCTGTTTTTT. It is translated as CATSDFTRGTGELFF.

This chain links TRBV18 with TRBJ2-1, with 7 positions matching TRBD2. With 0 bases clipped from V and 5 bases from J, the junction kept 4 bases outside the gene matches. This CDR3 is built from 15 residues. Germline assignment: CDR1 KGHSH and CDR2 LQKENI. CDR3 DNA: TGTGCCAGCTCACCACCAGCGGGATCAGACAATGAGCAGTTCTTC. As protein: CASSPPAGSDNEQFF.

The rearrangement uses TRBV5-8 and TRBJ2-3; 9 bases fit TRBD2. CDR3 size: 16 residues. Looked up from germline, CDR1 is SGHTS and CDR2 is YDEGEE. V lost 7 bases to trimming and J lost 4 bases; unmatched junction nucleotides: 13. CDR3 sequence: CASGGVGVAGADTQYF. Written as DNA, the CDR3 is TGTGCCAGCGGGGGGGTTGGAGTAGCGGGAGCAGATACGCAGTATTTT.

The chain joins TRBV12-3 or TRBV12-4 to TRBJ1-1, with TRBD1 matching 9 bases. Trimming removed 4 bases from V and 8 bases from J; junction bases left unmatched: 5. The CDR3 spans 13 residues. The CDR3 DNA reads TGTGCCAGCAGTTCGCGGACAGGGGACGAAGCTTTCTTT. It encodes CASSSRTGDEAFF.

J is TRBJ2-3 and V is TRBV6-4; TRBD1 aligns across 8 bases. V trimming: 1 base; J trimming: 9 bases; junction bases outside the gene matches: 3. CDR1 and CDR2 (germline): MRHNA, SNTAGT. This CDR3 is 13 amino acids long. As DNA, the CDR3 is TGTGCCAGCAGTGACTTTACAGGGGGAACGCAGTATTTT. Translating it yields CASSDFTGGTQYF.

Here the CDR3 DNA reads TGTGCCAGCAGCCGAATCTCCGGGGACAAATACGAGCAGTACTTC. Protein sequence: CASSRISGDKYEQYF. V usage is TRBV27 and J usage is TRBJ2-7; TRBD1 might be the D (6 bases). The CDR3 length is 15 residues. Germline V gene lookup returns CDR1 MNHEY and CDR2 SMNVEV (reference sequence). Trimming pared 6 bases from V and 4 bases from J, leaving 19 bases between.

The chain has TRBV5-1 and TRBJ2-3; a weak D match, TRBD2 (5 bases). There are 15 residues in the CDR3. Trimming stripped 1 base from V and 3 bases from J, with 12 bases between. Per the germline V gene, CDR1 is SGHRS and CDR2 is YFSETQ. In DNA form, the CDR3 reads TGCGCCAGCAGCTTGAATAGCGCGAGAACAGATACGCAGTATTTT. Its protein product is CASSLNSARTDTQYF.

The rearrangement uses TRBV3-1 (or the pseudogene TRBV3-2) and TRBJ2-6; weak D call: TRBD1 (6 bases). The CDR3 sequence is 17 residues long. The V and J ends lost 3 bases and 0 bases respectively, with 12 bases between them. CDR1 and CDR2 (germline): LGHDT, YNNKEL (reference sequence). The DNA for the CDR3 is TGTGCCAGCAGCCAGATTCAGGGGACCTCTGGGGCCAACGTCCTGACTTTC. Its translation: CASSQIQGTSGANVLTF.

The V call is TRBV7-6, the J call TRBJ1-1; TRBD1 is a possible D gene (5 bases). The CDR3 runs 16 residues. V dropped 0 bases and J dropped 4 bases, with 15 bases sitting between them. Germline CDR1 and CDR2: SGHVS and FNYEAQ. CDR3 bases: TGTGCCAGCAGCTTAGCCGGGGGAATGGAAGGCACTGAAGCTTTCTTT. This sequence encodes CASSLAGGMEGTEAFF.

V gene TRBV29-1 combines with J gene TRBJ2-3; 11 positions agree with TRBD2. Trimming took 6 bases from V and 1 from J; bases not matched to a gene: 6. In germline, CDR1 is SQVTM, CDR2 ANQGSEA. This CDR3 contains 15 residues. The CDR3 DNA follows: TGCAGCGTCGATGGGACTAGCGGAGGCACAGATACGCAGTATTTT. Translating it yields CSVDGTSGGTDTQYF.

The genes are TRBV7-2 and TRBJ2-7, with TRBD2 matching 7 bases. The length of the CDR3 is 15 residues. V lost 5 bases and J lost 3; bases outside the gene matches: 10. The germline V gene encodes CDR1 SGHTA and CDR2 FQGNSA. DNA for the CDR3: TGTGCCAGCAGCGGGGCTCAGACTAGCCTCTACGAGCAGTACTTC. As protein: CASSGAQTSLYEQYF.

The V call is TRBV25-1, the J call TRBJ2-1, with D unresolved. This CDR3 is 11 amino acids long. V lost 5 bases, J lost 10 bases, and 9 bases lay in between. From germline, CDR1 is MGHDK and CDR2 SYGVNS. Here the CDR3 DNA reads TGTGCCAGCAGTAAAATGAGGGAGCAGTTCTTC. This codes for CASSKMREQFF.

The CDR3 sequence: CASSLVRTGSPSYGYTF. In nucleotides, the CDR3 is TGTGCCAGCAGCTTAGTGAGAACAGGCTCACCGTCCTATGGCTACACCTTC. The chain links TRBV7-9 to TRBJ1-2; possible D gene TRBD1, 5 bases. Germline-derived CDR1 and CDR2 are SEHNR and FQNEAQ (reference sequence). CDR3 length equals 17 residues. V was trimmed by 1 base and J by 4 bases, leaving 19 bases between them.

Comments on this clone: The junction departs from germline at one end; a sequencing error may be responsible. J is TRBJ1-2 and V is TRBV3-1 (or the pseudogene TRBV3-2); 8 bases are a match to TRBD1. The germline CDR1 and CDR2 sequences are LGHDT and YNNKEL (reference sequence). CDR3 length: 12 amino acids. The CDR3 coding sequence is TGTGCCAGCAGCCAAGCCTCCGGGACAGGCTCCTTC. Residues: CASSQASGTGSF.

CDR3 residues: CASNHRATHNSPLHF. The CDR3 DNA follows: TGTGCCAGCAACCACAGGGCTACTCATAATTCACCCCTCCACTTT. The gene calls are TRBV5-5 and TRBJ1-6; D might be TRBD1 (6 bases). The germline gives CDR1 SGHKS, CDR2 YYEKEE (reference sequence). With 6 bases removed from V and 5 bases from J, the gap between germline ends came to 15 bases. The CDR3 sequence is 15 residues long.

The gene calls are TRBV19 and TRBJ2-5, with D possibly TRBD2 on 5 matching bases. This CDR3 is built from 12 residues. Germline CDR1 and CDR2: LNHDA and SQIVND (reference sequence). The germline V and J ends were trimmed by 5 bases and 3 bases, with 7 bases remaining between them. CDR3 nucleotides: TGTGCCAGTAGTTCGGGGAAAGAGACCCAGTACTTC. This sequence encodes CASSSGKETQYF.

The rearrangement uses TRBV5-4 and TRBJ2-1, with TRBD2 matching 13 bases. Losses at the gene ends were 4 bases for V and 6 bases for J; bases not matched to a gene: 4. The CDR3 length is 15 residues. The V gene's germline CDR1 is SGHNT and CDR2 YYREEE (reference sequence). The CDR3 protein is CASSRGTSGTNEQFF. The CDR3 bases are TGTGCCAGCAGCCGAGGGACTAGCGGGACCAATGAGCAGTTCTTC.

The rearrangement links TRBV18 to TRBJ1-2; 8 bases line up with TRBD1. V trimming: 3 bases; J trimming: 6 bases; junction bases outside the gene matches: 12. Germline values: CDR1 KGHSH, CDR2 LQKENI. The CDR3 runs to 16 residues. In DNA form, the CDR3 reads TGTGCCAGCTCACCTACCCAAGGACAGGGTATCAATGGCTACACCTTC. Translated, it gives CASSPTQGQGINGYTF. The entire variable domain, with the rest obtained from reference TRBV18 and TRBJ1-2, is as follows: NAGVMQNPRHLVRRRGQEARLRCSPMKGHSHVYWYRQLPEEGLKFMVYLQKENIIDESGMPKERFSAEFPKEGPSILRIQQVVRGDSAAYFCASSPTQGQGINGYTFGSGTRLTVV.

The genes are TRBV6-6 and TRBJ1-2; TRBD1 aligns across 7 bases. V shed 2 bases and J 0 bases; nucleotides not matched to a gene: 3. CDR1 and CDR2 (germline): MNHNY, SVGAGI (reference sequence). This CDR3 region has 15 residues. This CDR3 is CASSYPGQTNYGYTF. The CDR3 DNA sequence: TGTGCCAGCAGTTACCCGGGACAGACTAACTATGGCTACACCTTC.

The chain links TRBV27 to TRBJ2-3, with D perhaps TRBD2 (5 bases). In germline, CDR1 is MNHEY, CDR2 SMNVEV (reference sequence). V lost 6 bases and J 7 bases, leaving 11 bases between the germline ends. CDR3 length equals 12 residues. CDR3 in DNA: TGTGCCAGCAGCTTGGAGGCGAATACGCAGTATTTT. As protein: CASSLEANTQYF.

V is TRBV3-1 (or the pseudogene TRBV3-2) and J is TRBJ2-2, with 13 positions matching TRBD2. This CDR3 is built from 18 residues. The V gene's germline CDR1 is LGHDT and CDR2 YNNKEL (reference sequence). Trimming at V came to 0 bases and at J to 5 bases, leaving 6 bases not matched to a gene. The CDR3: CASSQDYPGLAGTGELFF. Written as DNA, the CDR3 is TGTGCCAGCAGCCAAGATTACCCGGGACTAGCGGGGACCGGGGAGCTGTTTTTT.

The chain is built from TRBV6-4 and TRBJ1-2; 8 bases line up with TRBD1. V lost 3 bases and J lost 8; bases outside the gene matches: 8. The CDR3 spans 14 residues. Germline CDR1 reads MRHNA; CDR2 reads SNTAGT. CDR3 DNA: TGTGCCAGCAGTGATACAGGACAGGGTGACGGCTACACCTTC. Translation gives CASSDTGQGDGYTF.

The genes are TRBV4-1 and TRBJ2-5; tentative D call: TRBD2 (6 bases). The CDR3 runs 13 residues. In germline, CDR1 is MGHRA, CDR2 YSYEKL. Deletions cut 2 bases from V and 3 bases from J, with 7 bases between. In DNA, the CDR3 is TGCGCCAGCAGCCAATGGAGGGAAGAGACCCAGTACTTC. Amino acids: CASSQWREETQYF.

The rearrangement links TRBV18 to TRBJ2-5, with TRBD2 identical over 9 bases. The CDR3 covers 15 residues. J was trimmed by 5 bases and V by 3 bases; bases with no gene match: 7. CDR1 is KGHSH, CDR2 LQKENI, per germline. DNA for the CDR3: TGTGCCAGCTCACCCTCCCTAGCGGGATACGAGACCCAGTACTTC. This codes for CASSPSLAGYETQYF. Supplemented by reference TRBV18 and TRBJ2-5, the full variable domain reads NAGVMQNPRHLVRRRGQEARLRCSPMKGHSHVYWYRQLPEEGLKFMVYLQKENIIDESGMPKERFSAEFPKEGPSILRIQQVVRGDSAAYFCASSPSLAGYETQYFGPGTRLLVL.

This chain joins TRBV19 and TRBJ1-5; TRBD1 matches 9 bases. The V and J ends lost 6 bases and 7 bases, in that order; junction bases with no gene match: 16. This CDR3 spans 17 amino acids. The germline gives CDR1 LNHDA, CDR2 SQIVND (reference sequence). CDR3 loop: CASRIIWEPTGGQPQHF. The CDR3 nucleotides are TGTGCCAGTAGGATTATATGGGAGCCGACAGGGGGACAGCCCCAGCATTTT.

The V and J genes are TRBV30 and TRBJ2-5, with 9 bases identical to TRBD2. Germline assignment: CDR1 GTSNPN and CDR2 SVGIG (reference sequence). V was pared by 1 base and J by 4 bases, with 4 bases of the junction left unmatched. The CDR3 length is 14 residues. CDR3: CAWSAPGLAETQYF. As DNA, the CDR3 is TGTGCCTGGAGTGCCCCGGGACTAGCAGAGACCCAGTACTTC.

This clone appeared a single time. The V and J genes are TRBV5-6 and TRBJ2-4, with D perhaps TRBD2 (5 bases). Germline loops: CDR1 SGHDT, CDR2 YYEEEE. Trimming cost V 2 bases and J 4 bases, with 19 bases left between them. The CDR3 runs 17 residues. CDR3 protein: CASSFRTIRGVKNIQYF. The CDR3 nucleotides are TGTGCCAGCAGCTTTAGGACGATACGGGGAGTAAAAAACATTCAGTACTTC.